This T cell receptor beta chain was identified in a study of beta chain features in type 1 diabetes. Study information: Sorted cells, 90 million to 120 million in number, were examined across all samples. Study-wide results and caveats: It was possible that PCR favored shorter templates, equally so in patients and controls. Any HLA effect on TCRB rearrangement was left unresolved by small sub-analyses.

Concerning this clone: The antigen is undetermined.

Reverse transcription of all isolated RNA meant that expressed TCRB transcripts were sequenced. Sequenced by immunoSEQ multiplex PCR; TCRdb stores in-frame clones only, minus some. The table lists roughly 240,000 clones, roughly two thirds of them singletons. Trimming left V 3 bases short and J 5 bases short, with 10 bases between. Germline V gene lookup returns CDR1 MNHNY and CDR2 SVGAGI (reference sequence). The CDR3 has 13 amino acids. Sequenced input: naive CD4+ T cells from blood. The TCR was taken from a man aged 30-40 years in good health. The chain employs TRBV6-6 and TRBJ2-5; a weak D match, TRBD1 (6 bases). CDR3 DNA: TGTGCCAGCAGTTATTACAGGGTTGAGACCCAGTACTTC. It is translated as CASSYYRVETQYF.